In its sample, the clone carrying this TCR beta chain was seen a few times. The antigen remains undetermined. V shed 6 bases and J shed 7 bases, with 21 bases lying between them. The CDR3 has 15 residues. This sample stems from a study of CD8 T cells in ankylosing spondylitis. Overall study findings and caveats: Ankylosing spondylitis blood seemed to carry a telltale TCR beta motif made of roughly eight highly homologous variants. Some motif variants had been reported before (in reactive arthritis synovial fluid and blood).

Scientists made TCR beta libraries using quantitative 5'-RACE with molecular barcodes. TCRdb ran MiXCR on the 5' RACE reads and lists one entry per CDR3 protein. The sample consists of some 840,000 distinct CDR3 sequences, about an eighth of them appearing once. The sequence came from a male donor with ankylosing spondylitis. The sequencing input was blood, either unsorted or a sorted T cell fraction (not recorded which). This chain links TRBV12-3 or TRBV12-4 with TRBJ2-5; the D call may be TRBD1 or TRBD2 (6 bases each). The CDR3 region has the DNA TGTGCCAGCAGCCCCCCGGGGGCCTTGGCTTGGACCCAGTACTTC. This encodes CASSPPGALAWTQYF.